A single sample is the source of the 12 T cell receptor beta chains below, sequenced in a study of cytotoxic CD8 clonotypes in ibrutinib-treated CLL. Measured with immunoSEQ multiplex PCR; TCRdb has only the in-frame clones, and not every one. The sample holds about 310,000 clones, 80% seen once. The material was PBMCs, obtained before ibrutinib treatment. The receptors stem from a human donor with chronic lymphocytic leukemia.

This chain uses TRBV11-1 with TRBJ2-7, with D perhaps matching TRBD1 (6 bases). The V gene's germline CDR1 is SGHAT and CDR2 FQDESV (reference sequence). With 5 bases removed from V and 2 bases from J, the gap between germline ends came to 16 bases. The CDR3 sequence is 15 residues long. The CDR3 DNA sequence: TGTGCCAGCAGCCCGAGCGTGGGGGCCGCCTACGAGCAGTACTTC. It yields the protein CASSPSVGAAYEQYF. Full variable domain (outside the CDR3, taken from reference TRBV11-1 and TRBJ2-7): EAEVAQSPRYKITEKSQAVAFWCDPISGHATLYWYRQILGQGPELLVQFQDESVVDDSQLPKDRFSAERLKGVDSTLKIQPAELGDSAMYLCASSPSVGAAYEQYFGPGTRLTVT.

V is TRBV9 and J is TRBJ2-1, with D possibly matching TRBD1 (6 bases). CDR1 is SGDLS, CDR2 YYNGEE, per germline. This CDR3 region has 14 residues. V dropped 2 bases and J dropped 10 bases, with 16 bases sitting between them. The CDR3 sequence is CASSVGAVAREQFF. DNA of the CDR3: TGTGCCAGCAGCGTGGGGGCAGTCGCTCGGGAGCAGTTCTTC.

V and J are TRBV7-2 and TRBJ2-7; the match to TRBD2 covers 9 bases. Trimming removed 5 bases from V and 2 bases from J; junction bases left unmatched: 7. Germline CDR1 SGHTA, CDR2 FQGNSA. The CDR3 covers 15 residues. CDR3 DNA sequence: TGTGCCAGCAGCCCCCGACTAGCGGTTCCCTACGAGCAGTACTTC. The encoded protein is CASSPRLAVPYEQYF.

The rearrangement uses TRBV5-1 and TRBJ2-7; 11 nucleotides align to TRBD2. CDR3 length: 14 amino acids. Germline V gene lookup returns CDR1 SGHRS and CDR2 YFSETQ. After removal of 3 bases from V and 6 bases from J, the junction contained 5 bases not matched to a gene. CDR3 residues: CASSSRLAGSEQYF. The CDR3 DNA reads as TGCGCCAGCAGCTCCCGACTAGCGGGAAGCGAGCAGTACTTC.

The chain links TRBV7-6 to TRBJ2-7, with 12 bases lining up with TRBD2. V lost 6 bases and J lost 7; bases outside the gene matches: 7. This CDR3 is built from 14 residues. Per the germline V gene, CDR1 is SGHVS and CDR2 is FNYEAQ. CDR3 coding DNA: TGTGCCAGCAGTCGCGGACTAGCGGGATGGGAGCAGTACTTC. It codes for CASSRGLAGWEQYF.

The chain links TRBV27 to TRBJ2-7; the D gene is possibly TRBD1 (6 bases). V dropped 6 bases and J dropped 8 bases, with 17 bases sitting between them. The CDR3 is made up of 13 amino acids. Germline CDR1 MNHEY, CDR2 SMNVEV (reference sequence). The CDR3 DNA reads TGTGCCAGCAGCAACGCCCCACAGGGTAAGCAGTACTTC. Translating it yields CASSNAPQGKQYF.

V and J are TRBV5-1 and TRBJ2-7; 12 bases align to TRBD2. V gave up 4 bases and J gave up 4 bases; unmatched junction bases: 6. CDR3 length: 15 amino acids. The germline V gene encodes CDR1 SGHRS and CDR2 YFSETQ. In DNA, the CDR3 is TGCGCCAGCAGCGACGGACTAGCGGGAAATTACGAGCAGTACTTC. Translating it yields CASSDGLAGNYEQYF.

With respect to this clone: An end of the junction does not agree with germline; a read error may underlie this. The V and J genes are TRBV13 and TRBJ2-7, with 11 bases identical to TRBD2. This CDR3 has 14 residues. The germline V gene has CDR1 PRHDT and CDR2 FYEKMQ (reference sequence). CDR3 protein: CATGGLAGPYELYF. For the CDR3, the DNA is TGTGCCACCGGTGGACTAGCGGGCCCATACGAGCTGTACTTC.

The chain recombines TRBV25-1 with TRBJ2-7; no firm D call. Germline values: CDR1 MGHDK, CDR2 SYGVNS. V was cut by 2 bases and J by 1 base, with 3 bases left in between. The CDR3 contains 12 residues. The DNA of the CDR3 is TGTGCCAGCAGTGAAGGGTCCTACGAGCAGTACTTC. Protein sequence: CASSEGSYEQYF.

The chain carries TRBV6-5 and TRBJ2-7; a possible D gene is TRBD1 (6 bases). CDR1 is MNHEY and CDR2 is SVGAGI in the germline V gene. This CDR3 has 14 amino acids. The V end lost 2 bases, the J end lost 7 bases, and 15 bases lay between the germline ends. CDR3 bases: TGTGCCAGCAGTTACCTGACAGGTAGTGGGGAGCAGTACTTC. Translating gives CASSYLTGSGEQYF.

The rearrangement uses TRBV19 and TRBJ2-7; 8 positions match TRBD1. The CDR3 length is 16 residues. V lost 1 base and J lost 6; bases outside the gene matches: 11. Germline loops: CDR1 LNHDA, CDR2 SQIVND (reference sequence). As DNA, the CDR3 is TGTGCCAGTAGTATAGCCCACCGGGACAGGTTCTCCGAGCAGTACTTC. Translating it yields CASSIAHRDRFSEQYF. Full variable domain (rest looked up from reference TRBV19 and TRBJ2-7): DGGITQSPKYLFRKEGQNVTLSCEQNLNHDAMYWYRQDPGQGLRLIYYSQIVNDFQKGDIAEGYSVSREKKESFPLTVTSAQKNPTAFYLCASSIAHRDRFSEQYFGPGTRLTVT.

The V and J genes are TRBV11-1 and TRBJ2-2; 12 bases align to TRBD2. This CDR3 comprises 16 residues. The V gene end was trimmed by 5 bases and the J gene end by 9 bases; junction bases not matched to a gene: 10. The germline V gene has CDR1 SGHAT and CDR2 FQDESV (reference sequence). The CDR3 bases are TGTGCCAGCAGCCCCCGACTAGCGGGAGTGGTACGGGAGCTGTTTTTT. Translated, it gives CASSPRLAGVVRELFF.